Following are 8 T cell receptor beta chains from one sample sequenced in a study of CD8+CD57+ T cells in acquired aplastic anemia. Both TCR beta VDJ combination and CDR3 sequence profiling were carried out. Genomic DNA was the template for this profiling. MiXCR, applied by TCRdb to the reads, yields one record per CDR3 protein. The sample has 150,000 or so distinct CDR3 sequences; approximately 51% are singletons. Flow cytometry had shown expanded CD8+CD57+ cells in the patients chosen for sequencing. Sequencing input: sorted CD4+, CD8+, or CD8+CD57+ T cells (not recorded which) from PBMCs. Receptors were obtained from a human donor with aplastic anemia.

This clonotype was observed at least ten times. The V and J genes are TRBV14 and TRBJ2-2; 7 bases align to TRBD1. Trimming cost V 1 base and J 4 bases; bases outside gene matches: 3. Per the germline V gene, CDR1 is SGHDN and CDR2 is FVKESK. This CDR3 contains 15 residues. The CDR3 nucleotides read TGTGCCAGCAGCCAAGTGGCAGGGGGCACCGGGGAGCTGTTTTTT. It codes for CASSQVAGGTGELFF. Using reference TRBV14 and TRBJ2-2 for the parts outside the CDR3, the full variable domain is EAGVTQFPSHSVIEKGQTVTLRCDPISGHDNLYWYRRVMGKEIKFLLHFVKESKQDESGMPNNRFLAERTGGTYSTLKVQPAELEDSGVYFCASSQVAGGTGELFFGEGSRLTVL.

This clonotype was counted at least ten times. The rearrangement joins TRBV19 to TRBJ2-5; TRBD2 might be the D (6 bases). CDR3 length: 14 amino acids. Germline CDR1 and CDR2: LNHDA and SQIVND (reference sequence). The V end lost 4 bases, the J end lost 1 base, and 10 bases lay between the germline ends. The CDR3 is CASSNGRFQETQYF. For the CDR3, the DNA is TGTGCCAGTAGTAATGGGAGGTTCCAAGAGACCCAGTACTTC.

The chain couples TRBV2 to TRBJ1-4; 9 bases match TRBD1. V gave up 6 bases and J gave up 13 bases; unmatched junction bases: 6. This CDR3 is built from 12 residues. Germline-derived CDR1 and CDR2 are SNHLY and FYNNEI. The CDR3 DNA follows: TGTGCCAGCAGACAGGGGGCGACGGGACTGTTTTTT. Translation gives CASRQGATGLFF.

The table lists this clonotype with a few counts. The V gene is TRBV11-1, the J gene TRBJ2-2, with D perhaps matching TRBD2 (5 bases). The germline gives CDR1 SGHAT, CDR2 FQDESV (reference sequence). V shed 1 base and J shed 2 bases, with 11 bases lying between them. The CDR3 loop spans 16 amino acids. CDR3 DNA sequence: TGTGCCAGCAGCTTAGTGTCGGGGTCCAACACCGGGGAGCTGTTTTTT. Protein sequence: CASSLVSGSNTGELFF.

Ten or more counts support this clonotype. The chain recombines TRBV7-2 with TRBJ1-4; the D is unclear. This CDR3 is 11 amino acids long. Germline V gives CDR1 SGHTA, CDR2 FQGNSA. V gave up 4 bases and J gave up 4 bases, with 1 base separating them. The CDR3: CASSYNEKLFF. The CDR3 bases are TGTGCCAGCAGCTATAATGAAAAACTGTTTTTT.

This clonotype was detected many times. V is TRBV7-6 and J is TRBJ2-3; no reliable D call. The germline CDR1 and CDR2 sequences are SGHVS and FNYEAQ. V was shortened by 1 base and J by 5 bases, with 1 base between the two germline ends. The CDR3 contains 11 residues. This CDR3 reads CASSLEDTQYF. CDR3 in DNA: TGTGCCAGCAGCTTAGAAGATACGCAGTATTTT.

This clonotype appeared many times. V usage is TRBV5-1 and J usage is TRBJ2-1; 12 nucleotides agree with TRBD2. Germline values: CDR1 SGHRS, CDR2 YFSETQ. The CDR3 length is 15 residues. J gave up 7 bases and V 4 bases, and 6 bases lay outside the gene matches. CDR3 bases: TGCGCCAGCAGCAGCTGGACTAGCGGGATAAATGAGCAGTTCTTC. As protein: CASSSWTSGINEQFF.

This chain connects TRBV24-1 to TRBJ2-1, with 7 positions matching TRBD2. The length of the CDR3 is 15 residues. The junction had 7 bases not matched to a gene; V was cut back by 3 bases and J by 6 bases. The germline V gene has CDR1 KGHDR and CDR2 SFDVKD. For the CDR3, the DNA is TGTGCCACCAGTGATAATGGACTAGAGGGCAATGAGCAGTTCTTC. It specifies CATSDNGLEGNEQFF.